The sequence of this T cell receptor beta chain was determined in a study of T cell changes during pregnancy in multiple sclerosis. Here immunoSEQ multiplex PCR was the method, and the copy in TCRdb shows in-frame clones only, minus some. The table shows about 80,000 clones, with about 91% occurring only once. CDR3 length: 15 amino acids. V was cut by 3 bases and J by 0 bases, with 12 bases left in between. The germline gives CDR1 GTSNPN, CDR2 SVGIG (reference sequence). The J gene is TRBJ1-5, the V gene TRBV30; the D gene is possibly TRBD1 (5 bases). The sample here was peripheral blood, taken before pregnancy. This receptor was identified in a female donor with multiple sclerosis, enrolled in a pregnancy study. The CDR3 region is CAWSRGKYSNQPQHF. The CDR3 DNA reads TGTGCCTGGAGCCGGGGGAAATATAGCAATCAGCCCCAGCATTTT. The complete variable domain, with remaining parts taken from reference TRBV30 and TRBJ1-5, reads SQTIHQWPATLVQPVGSPLSLECTVEGTSNPNLYWYRQAAGRGLQLLFYSVGIGQISSEVPQNLSASRPQDRQFILSSKKLLLSDSGFYLCAWSRGKYSNQPQHFGDGTRLSIL.